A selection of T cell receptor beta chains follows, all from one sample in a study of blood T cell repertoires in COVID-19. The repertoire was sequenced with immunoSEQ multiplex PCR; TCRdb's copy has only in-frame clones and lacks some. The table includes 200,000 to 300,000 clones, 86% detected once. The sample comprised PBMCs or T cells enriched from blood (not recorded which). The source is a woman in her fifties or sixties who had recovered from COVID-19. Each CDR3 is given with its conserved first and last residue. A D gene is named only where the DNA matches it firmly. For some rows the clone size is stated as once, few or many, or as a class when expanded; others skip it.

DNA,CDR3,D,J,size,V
TGCGCCAGCAGCCAAGGGCTAGCGGGGGGTAATGAGCAGTTCTTC,CASSQGLAGGNEQFF,TRBD2,TRBJ2-1,-,TRBV4-1
TGCAGCGTTGGCGGGAGAAGTACCGGGGAGCTGTTTTTT,CSVGGRSTGELFF,TRBD2,TRBJ2-2,-,TRBV29-1
TGTGCCAGCAGTTACGTTTCTCAGTACAATGAGCAGTTCTTC,CASSYVSQYNEQFF,-,TRBJ2-1,-,TRBV6-5
TGTGCCAGCAGTTACTCTCGCCTAGCGGGGAACTACGAGCAGTACTTC,CASSYSRLAGNYEQYF,TRBD2,TRBJ2-7,once,TRBV6-2/TRBV6-3
TGTGCCAGCAGCGTAGGGATTGCGGGTGTTTCCTACGAGCAGTACTTC,CASSVGIAGVSYEQYF,-,TRBJ2-7,-,TRBV9
TGTGCTAGCAGTGAGCGGGAGACAGATACGCAGTATTTT,CASSERETDTQYF,TRBD2,TRBJ2-3,-,TRBV6-1
TGCGCCAGCAGCCCGTTAGCGGGAGGTCGGGCCGGGGAGCTGTTTTTT,CASSPLAGGRAGELFF,TRBD2,TRBJ2-2,-,TRBV5-1
TGTGCCATCGGGGGCACAGGGACCACTGAAGCTTTCTTT,CAIGGTGTTEAFF,-,TRBJ1-1,-,TRBV10-3
TGTGCCAGCAGCTATGGGACAGGAGGACCCACTGAAGCTTTCTTT,CASSYGTGGPTEAFF,TRBD1,TRBJ1-1,once,TRBV28
TGTGCCAGCAGTAGGGGACAGACTAATGAAAAACTGTTTTTT,CASSRGQTNEKLFF,TRBD1,TRBJ1-4,once,TRBV6-5
TGTGCCAGCTCACCACCGGCGAGGACAGATGAAAAACTGTTTTTT,CASSPPARTDEKLFF,-,TRBJ1-4,once,TRBV18
TGCAGCGTTGACCCGATGACAGGGGACACTGAAGCTTTCTTT,CSVDPMTGDTEAFF,TRBD1,TRBJ1-1,-,TRBV29-1
TGCGCCAGCAGTGTACTTTATAGCAATCAGCCCCAGCATTTT,CASSVLYSNQPQHF,-,TRBJ1-5,-,TRBV10-2
TGTGCCAGCAGCTCTAGTATCTCCTACAATGAGCAGTTCTTC,CASSSSISYNEQFF,-,TRBJ2-1,-,TRBV11-3
TGTGCCATCAGTAAGGACAGGGAAGAGCAGTACTTC,CAISKDREEQYF,TRBD1,TRBJ2-7,once,TRBV10-3
TGTGCCAGTAGTATAGGAGTTCCCTACGAGCAGTACTTC,CASSIGVPYEQYF,-,TRBJ2-7,-,TRBV19
TGTGCCAGTAGTATTGGAACAGCCTACGAGCAGTACTTC,CASSIGTAYEQYF,-,TRBJ2-7,-,TRBV19
TGTGCCAGCAGTTTGCGGGGGGCAGAGGGCTACACCTTC,CASSLRGAEGYTF,-,TRBJ1-2,-,TRBV28
TGTGCCAGCAGTCGAACGGGACAGGGCGGAGGCTATGGCTACACCTTC,CASSRTGQGGGYGYTF,TRBD1,TRBJ1-2,-,TRBV7-9
TGTGCCAGCAGTCTGGCCGGGTCCTACGAGCAGTACTTC,CASSLAGSYEQYF,-,TRBJ2-7,-,TRBV28
TGTGCCAGTAGTATCGTAGGGGGTTCCCAAGAGACCCAGTACTTC,CASSIVGGSQETQYF,-,TRBJ2-5,-,TRBV19
TGTGCCAGCAGTACCCGGGACACCTCGAGCAATCAGCCCCAGCATTTT,CASSTRDTSSNQPQHF,-,TRBJ1-5,once,TRBV28
TGTGCCACCAGCAGAGATCGTCAGGGGCCTTACAATGAGCAGTTCTTC,CATSRDRQGPYNEQFF,-,TRBJ2-1,-,TRBV15
TGTGCCAGCGAGACCGGGACAGGGGAAAATGAGCAGTTCTTC,CASETGTGENEQFF,TRBD1,TRBJ2-1,once,TRBV11-3
TGTGCCAGCAGTTTGACAGGGGTCATGAACACTGAAGCTTTCTTT,CASSLTGVMNTEAFF,TRBD1,TRBJ1-1,-,TRBV6-5
TGTGCCAGCAGTTCCGTGGGAGGGGCCACAGATACGCAGTATTTT,CASSSVGGATDTQYF,TRBD2,TRBJ2-3,-,TRBV27
TGTGCCAGCTCACCACCGCTCGCAGGGGTCACTGAAGCTTTCTTT,CASSPPLAGVTEAFF,-,TRBJ1-1,-,TRBV18
TGTGCCAGTAGTACTCGGGACATTTTCTCTGGAAACACCATATATTTT,CASSTRDIFSGNTIYF,-,TRBJ1-3,-,TRBV19
TGTGCCAGCAGTATCGGCAGGGGCCTCCTGTGCTACACCTTC,CASSIGRGLLCYTF,-,TRBJ1-2,-,TRBV6-4
TGTGCCAGCAGCTTAGAAGCGGGGGGGCCCAAAAACATTCAGTACTTC,CASSLEAGGPKNIQYF,TRBD2,TRBJ2-4,-,TRBV7-6
TGTGCCAGCAGCTTAGATAGCACCCGATTTAGCGGGGGGCCTCGACTCTACAATGAGCAGTTCTTC,CASSLDSTRFSGGPRLYNEQFF,TRBD2,TRBJ2-1,-,TRBV7-8
TGTGCCAGCTCACCACGCGGGAGGGCCCGGAATGAGCAGTTCTTC,CASSPRGRARNEQFF,TRBD2,TRBJ2-1,-,TRBV18
TGCGCCAGCAGCTTGCTCCACATGATGAACACTGAAGCTTTCTTT,CASSLLHMMNTEAFF,-,TRBJ1-1,-,TRBV5-1
TGCGCCAGCAGCCTGGGCCTGGACATCATATGGACCTCTGGCTACACCTTC,CASSLGLDIIWTSGYTF,-,TRBJ1-2,-,TRBV5-1
TGTGCCAGCAGCTTAGGGGCTAGCACTTCGGAGACCCAGTACTTC,CASSLGASTSETQYF,-,TRBJ2-5,-,TRBV7-9
TGTGCCAGCAGTCCCTGGCAATCAGGGTTCCGGGGCTACACCTTC,CASSPWQSGFRGYTF,-,TRBJ1-2,-,TRBV6-5
TGTGCCAGCAGCTTAGTCGGGCAGGGGGTGGACGAGCAGTACTTC,CASSLVGQGVDEQYF,TRBD1,TRBJ2-7,-,TRBV11-3
TGTGCCAGCAGCTTGGATGGACAGATTTTACAAGAGACCCAGTACTTC,CASSLDGQILQETQYF,-,TRBJ2-5,-,TRBV5-4
TGCGCCAGCAGCTTGGTCGCGGGAGGGCCCACAGATACGCAGTATTTT,CASSLVAGGPTDTQYF,TRBD2,TRBJ2-3,-,TRBV5-1
TGTGCCAGCAGCTTGGTAGGCAGGGATTCACCCCTCCACTTT,CASSLVGRDSPLHF,-,TRBJ1-6,-,TRBV5-4
TGCGCCAGCAGCTTGCGCGCAGCTAGCTCTGGAAACACCATATATTTT,CASSLRAASSGNTIYF,-,TRBJ1-3,-,TRBV5-1
TGTGCCAGTAGTATTTCGTCCTCTGGGGCCAACGTCCTGACTTTC,CASSISSSGANVLTF,-,TRBJ2-6,-,TRBV19
TGTGCCAGCAGAGTAGAGGGAGAAAAACTGTTTTTT,CASRVEGEKLFF,-,TRBJ1-4,-,TRBV2
TGTGCCAGCAGCTTAGAATCCCTGGCCGGCTACACCTTC,CASSLESLAGYTF,-,TRBJ1-2,once,TRBV11-3
TGTGCCACCAGCAGAGGGATTAGCCAAGCGGCTGGGGCCAACGTCCTGACTTTC,CATSRGISQAAGANVLTF,-,TRBJ2-6,-,TRBV15
TGTGCCAGCAGTTACTCGGCTAGCGGGAGGCACTACGAGCAGTACTTC,CASSYSASGRHYEQYF,TRBD2,TRBJ2-7,-,TRBV6-2/TRBV6-3
TGTGCCAGCAGCGTTGGAGCGGGGGTCTCCTACGAGCAGTACTTC,CASSVGAGVSYEQYF,TRBD2,TRBJ2-7,-,TRBV9
TGCAGCGTTGTCGGGAAGTCGAGAAACACCATATATTTT,CSVVGKSRNTIYF,-,TRBJ1-3,-,TRBV29-1
TGTGCCAGCTCACCTTCCGGGAGATACTATGGCTACACCTTC,CASSPSGRYYGYTF,-,TRBJ1-2,-,TRBV18
TGTGCCAGCAGTCGGGATCTTAACACCGGGGAGCTGTTTTTT,CASSRDLNTGELFF,-,TRBJ2-2,-,TRBV5-4
TGTGCCAGCAGCGGAGAAGGCGGTATCTCTGGGGCCAACGTCCTGACTTTC,CASSGEGGISGANVLTF,-,TRBJ2-6,-,TRBV7-8
TGTGCCAGTAGCACCTCCAGGGCCCTAACCTACGAGCAGTACTTC,CASSTSRALTYEQYF,-,TRBJ2-7,few,TRBV19
TGTGCCAGCAGTACACCCGGAGAGGGGGCAGTTACTGCTTTCTTT,CASSTPGEGAVTAFF,TRBD1,TRBJ1-1,-,TRBV25-1
TGTGCCAGCAGTTCAGGACAAAACACTGAAGCTTTCTTT,CASSSGQNTEAFF,-,TRBJ1-1,-,TRBV27
TGTGCCAGCAGCCCTGGCAAACAGGGTCAAGAGACCCAGTACTTC,CASSPGKQGQETQYF,-,TRBJ2-5,-,TRBV7-3
TGTGCCAGCAGCGTAGGGACAAGCTACGAGCAGTACTTC,CASSVGTSYEQYF,-,TRBJ2-7,once,TRBV7-9